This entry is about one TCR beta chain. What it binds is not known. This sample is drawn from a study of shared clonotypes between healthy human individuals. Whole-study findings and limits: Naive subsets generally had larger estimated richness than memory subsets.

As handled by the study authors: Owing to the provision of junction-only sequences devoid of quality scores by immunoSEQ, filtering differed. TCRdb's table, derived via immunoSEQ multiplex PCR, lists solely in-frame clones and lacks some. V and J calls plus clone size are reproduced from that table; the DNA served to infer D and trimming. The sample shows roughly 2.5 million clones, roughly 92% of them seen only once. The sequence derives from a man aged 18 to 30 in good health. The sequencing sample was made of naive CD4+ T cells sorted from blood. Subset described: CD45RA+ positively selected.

The CDR3 sequence: CASSLLGGPTGELFF. The CDR3 nucleotides read TGTGCCAGCAGTTTACTGGGCGGTCCCACCGGGGAGCTGTTTTTT. The chain links TRBV28 to TRBJ2-2; D gene unclear. The V end lost 2 bases, the J end lost 4 bases, and 11 bases lay between the germline ends. Germline V gene lookup returns CDR1 MDHEN and CDR2 SYDVKM. The CDR3 loop spans 15 amino acids.